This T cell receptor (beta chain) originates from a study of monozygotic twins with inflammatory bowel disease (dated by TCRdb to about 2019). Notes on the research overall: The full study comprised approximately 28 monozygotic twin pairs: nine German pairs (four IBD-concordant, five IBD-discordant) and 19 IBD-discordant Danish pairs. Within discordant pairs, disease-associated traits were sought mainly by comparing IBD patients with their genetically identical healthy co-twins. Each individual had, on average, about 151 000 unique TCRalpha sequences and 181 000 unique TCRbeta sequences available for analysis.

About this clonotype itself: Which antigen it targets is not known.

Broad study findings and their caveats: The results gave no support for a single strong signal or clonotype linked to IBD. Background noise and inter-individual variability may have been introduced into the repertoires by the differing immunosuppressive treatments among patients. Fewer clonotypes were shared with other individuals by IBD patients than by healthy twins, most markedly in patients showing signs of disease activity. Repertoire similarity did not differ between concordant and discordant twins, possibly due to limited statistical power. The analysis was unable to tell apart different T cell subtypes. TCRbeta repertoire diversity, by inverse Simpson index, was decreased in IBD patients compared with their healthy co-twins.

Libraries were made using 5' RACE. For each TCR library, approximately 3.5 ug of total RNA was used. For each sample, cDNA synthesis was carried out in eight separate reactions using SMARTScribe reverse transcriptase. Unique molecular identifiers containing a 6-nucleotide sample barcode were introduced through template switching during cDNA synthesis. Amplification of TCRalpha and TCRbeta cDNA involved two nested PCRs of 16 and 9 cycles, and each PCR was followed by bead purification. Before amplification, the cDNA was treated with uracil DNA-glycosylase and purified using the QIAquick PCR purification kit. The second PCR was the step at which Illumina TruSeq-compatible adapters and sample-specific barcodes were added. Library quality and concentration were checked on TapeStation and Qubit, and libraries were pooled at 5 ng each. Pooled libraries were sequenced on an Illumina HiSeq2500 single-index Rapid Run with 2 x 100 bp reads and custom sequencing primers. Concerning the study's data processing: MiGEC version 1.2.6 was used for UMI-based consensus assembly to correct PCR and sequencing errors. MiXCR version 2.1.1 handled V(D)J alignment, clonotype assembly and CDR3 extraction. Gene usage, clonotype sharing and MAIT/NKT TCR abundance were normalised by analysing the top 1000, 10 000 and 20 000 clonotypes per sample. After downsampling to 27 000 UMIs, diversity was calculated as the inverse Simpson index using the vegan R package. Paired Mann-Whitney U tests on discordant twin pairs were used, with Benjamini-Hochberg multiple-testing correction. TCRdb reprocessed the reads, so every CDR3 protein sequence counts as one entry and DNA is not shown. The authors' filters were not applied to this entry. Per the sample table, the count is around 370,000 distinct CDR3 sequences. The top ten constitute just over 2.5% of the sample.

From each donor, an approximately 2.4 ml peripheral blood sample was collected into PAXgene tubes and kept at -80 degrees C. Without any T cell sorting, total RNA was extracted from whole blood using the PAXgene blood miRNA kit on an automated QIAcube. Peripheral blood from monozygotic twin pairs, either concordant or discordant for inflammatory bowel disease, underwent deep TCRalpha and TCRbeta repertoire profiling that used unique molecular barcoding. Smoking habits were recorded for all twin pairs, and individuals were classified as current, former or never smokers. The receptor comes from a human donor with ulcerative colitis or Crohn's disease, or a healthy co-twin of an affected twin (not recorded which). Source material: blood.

This receptor carries the CDR3 CASSGNSGQGPWPNYGYTF. The receptor chain draws on TRBV5-1 and TRBJ1-2; TCRdb designates TRBD1, a call that cannot be tested without DNA. The germline V gene encodes CDR1 SGHRS and CDR2 YFSETQ. The CDR3, from cysteine to phenylalanine, totals 19 residues. No DNA appears here.